Sequencing of this TCR beta chain was carried out in a study of blood T cell repertoires in COVID-19. Study as a whole: Samples of COVID-19 (acute and convalescent) were obtained from the United States, Italy and Spain. Nucleic acid was either cDNA or gDNA, and it came from T cells, B-cell-depleted T cells, or PBMCs.

The CDR3 totals 16 residues. V trimming: 5 bases; J trimming: 0 bases; junction bases outside the gene matches: 10. The germline CDR1 and CDR2 sequences are LGHNA and YNFKEQ. Under the authors' procedure: Using reference gene primer amplification, nucleated cell counts were estimated. The data were produced by immunoSEQ multiplex PCR, yet TCRdb's version contains in-frame clones alone and is incomplete. V and J calls and clone size are copied from that table; D and trimming were computed from the DNA. The sample shows about 280,000 clones, 85% of them seen only once. Specimen: peripheral blood. This receptor was taken from a man aged 45-65 years with active or convalescent COVID-19. The chain carries TRBV4-2 and TRBJ2-7; 7 positions agree with TRBD2. The CDR3 protein is CASSYAGTKNSYEQYF. CDR3 nucleotide sequence: TGTGCCAGCAGCTACGCGGGGACTAAGAACTCCTACGAGCAGTACTTC.